This T cell receptor beta chain was recovered during a study of a mutant IDH1 vaccine in newly diagnosed glioma. The overall study: Earlier treatment was radiotherapy, temozolomide, or both, with most getting both. Study results and caveats: Patients mounted vaccine-induced immune responses in roughly 93% of cases.

Time point denoted: week 5, during vaccination. Each dose of the vaccine consisted of 300 ug of mutant IDH1 20-mer peptide, with topical imiquimod. The V end lost 2 bases, the J end lost 0 bases, and 8 bases lay between the germline ends. The CDR3 is 15 residues long. CDR1 and CDR2 from the germline V gene are MNHNY and SVGAGI (reference sequence). Sequenced by immunoSEQ multiplex PCR; TCRdb stores in-frame clones only, minus some. The sample shows some 60,000 clones, 80% to 90% of them seen only once. With regard to this clone: What it recognizes is unknown.

Specimen: PBMCs, collected from a glioma patient whose treatment included an IDH1 peptide vaccine. This clonotype was sampled from a woman in her 40s with glioma. The chain carries TRBV6-6 and TRBJ1-5; unclear D gene. The CDR3 DNA is TGTGCCAGCAGTTACCCCGGTTATAGCAATCAGCCCCAGCATTTT. It yields the protein CASSYPGYSNQPQHF.